The subject of this entry is one TCR beta chain. It was treatment-naive patients with stable or active relapsing-remitting disease who made up the multiple sclerosis controls. Random hexamers were used to reverse transcribe the RNA input (about 0.45 to 1 ug). The method of amplification for TCR beta CDR3 was immunoSEQ multiplex PCR, covering 54 Vbeta and 13 Jbeta. TCRdb redid the calling of the immunoSEQ multiplex PCR reads with MiXCR, one entry per CDR3 protein. In the table there are under 550,000 distinct CDR3 sequences, approximately 89% of which are singletons. Losses at the gene ends were 5 bases for V and 5 bases for J; bases not matched to a gene: 7. CDR1 and CDR2 from the germline V gene are MNHEY and SVGAGI. The CDR3 has 15 amino acids. The sample comes from a study of CD8 T cells in Susac syndrome.

The V and J genes are TRBV6-5 and TRBJ2-1, with 9 nucleotides matching TRBD1. The sample comprised CD8+ T cells from PBMCs. This TCR derives from a human donor with multiple sclerosis. CDR3 DNA: TGTGCCAGCAGTAAACCGGGACAGGGCGACAATGAGCAGTTCTTC. Its translation: CASSKPGQGDNEQFF.